These T cell receptor beta chains were read from a single sample in a study of blood T cells in healthy people across ages. TCRdb reanalysed the 5' RACE reads using MiXCR and keeps one entry per CDR3 protein. The top ten hold roughly 14% of the sample, which has 600,000 to 800,000 distinct CDR3 sequences, 45% to 60% seen once. Sequenced sample: blood. The receptors were sampled from a woman at least 80 years old in good health. The CDR3 runs from the conserved cysteine through the conserved F or W. The order of the fields is V gene, D gene, clone size, J gene, CDR3 protein, CDR3 DNA. D genes are given only for firm matches. Only some rows state a clone size, as once, few, many or a class for expanded clones.

>TRBV7-9|-|-|TRBJ2-3
CASSLGGWLADTQYF
TGTGCCAGCAGCTTAGGAGGGTGGCTCGCAGATACGCAGTATTTT
>TRBV4-2|-|many|TRBJ2-3
CASSQDRGNADTQYF
TGTGCCAGCAGCCAAGATCGCGGGAATGCAGATACGCAGTATTTT
>TRBV6-6|-|-|TRBJ2-1
CASSSLGAGVIEQFF
TGTGCCAGCAGCTCCCTGGGGGCGGGGGTAATTGAGCAGTTCTTC
>TRBV29-1|-|-|TRBJ1-2
CSAPEDRLYGYTF
TGCAGCGCTCCGGAAGACAGGCTATATGGCTACACCTTC
>TRBV9|-|many|TRBJ2-7
CASSPGWGSYEQYF
TGTGCCAGCAGCCCCGGGTGGGGATCCTACGAGCAGTACTTC
>TRBV3-1|TRBD2|many|TRBJ2-1
CASSISGRAGHNEQFF
TGTGCCAGCAGTATTAGCGGGAGGGCCGGCCACAATGAGCAGTTCTTC
>TRBV5-1|TRBD1|many|TRBJ1-2
CASSPSGQGNGYTF
TGCGCCAGCAGCCCTTCGGGACAGGGAAATGGCTACACCTTC
>TRBV6-8|-|-|TRBJ2-5
CASTFRGPLQETQYF
TGTGCCAGCACCTTCAGGGGCCCACTCCAAGAGACCCAGTACTTC
>TRBV14|TRBD1|-|TRBJ2-7
CASSQESWQGDEQYF
TGTGCCAGCAGCCAAGAGTCTTGGCAGGGGGACGAGCAGTACTTC
>TRBV20-1|-|-|TRBJ1-2
CSARDSRGRPGYTF
TGCAGTGCTAGAGATTCGCGAGGGAGGCCTGGCTACACCTTC
>TRBV5-1|-|-|TRBJ2-5
CASSLGPTQQETQYF
TGCGCCAGCAGCTTAGGGCCAACCCAACAAGAGACCCAGTACTTC
>TRBV7-6|TRBD2|-|TRBJ2-5
CASSSTLPGGQETQYF
TGTGCCAGCAGCTCAACGCTCCCGGGGGGTCAAGAGACCCAGTACTTC
>TRBV12-3/TRBV12-4|-|few|TRBJ1-6
CASTPGGNSPLHF
TGTGCCAGCACCCCGGGTGGGAATTCACCCCTCCACTTT
>TRBV6-2/TRBV6-3|TRBD1|-|TRBJ1-2
CASSKTGDYGYTF
TGTGCCAGCAGCAAGACAGGGGACTATGGCTACACCTTC
>TRBV27|-|many|TRBJ2-1
CASSLSTGHNEQFF
TGTGCCAGCAGTTTATCAACAGGTCACAATGAGCAGTTCTTC
>TRBV20-1|-|-|TRBJ2-7
CSAREPGAEQYF
TGCAGTGCTAGAGAGCCCGGTGCCGAGCAGTACTTC
>TRBV7-2|-|-|TRBJ2-1
CASSTMIQGGNEQFF
TGTGCCAGCAGCACCATGATACAGGGCGGGAATGAGCAGTTCTTC
>TRBV10-3|-|many|TRBJ2-7
CAISGTGSSYEQYF
TGTGCCATCAGCGGGACTGGGAGCTCCTACGAGCAGTACTTC
>TRBV5-1|-|-|TRBJ2-7
CASNDQRAYEQYF
TGCGCCAGCAATGACCAGAGAGCCTACGAGCAGTACTTC
>TRBV20-1|-|many|TRBJ2-7
CSARDQRDPYEQYF
TGCAGTGCTAGAGATCAAAGGGATCCCTACGAGCAGTACTTC
>TRBV29-1|-|-|TRBJ2-5
CSVDGQGVVETQYF
TGCAGCGTTGATGGGCAGGGTGTGGTAGAGACCCAGTACTTC
>TRBV5-5|-|many|TRBJ2-6
CASSLERTRYSGANVLTF
TGTGCCAGCAGCTTGGAAAGGACAAGGTATTCTGGGGCCAACGTCCTGACTTTC
>TRBV27|-|many|TRBJ2-7
CASGDKYEQYF
TGTGCCAGCGGAGATAAATACGAGCAGTACTTC
>TRBV5-1|-|-|TRBJ2-5
CASSLRGNPKETQYF
TGCGCCAGCAGCCTGAGGGGGAATCCGAAAGAGACCCAGTACTTC
>TRBV9|-|-|TRBJ1-1
CASSVGAGTEAFF
TGTGCCAGCAGCGTAGGGGCGGGCACTGAAGCTTTCTTT
>TRBV20-1|-|many|TRBJ2-1
CSARFAATSYNEQFF
TGCAGTGCTAGATTTGCGGCGACCTCCTACAATGAGCAGTTCTTC
>TRBV7-9|TRBD2|many|TRBJ2-1
CASSLDWTSGSSRDEQFF
TGTGCCAGCAGCTTAGATTGGACTAGCGGGAGTTCGAGGGATGAGCAGTTCTTC
>TRBV7-9|TRBD2|-|TRBJ2-3
CASSFRLAGVGTDTQYF
TGTGCCAGCAGCTTCCGACTAGCGGGAGTGGGCACAGATACGCAGTATTTT
>TRBV10-2|-|-|TRBJ2-6
CASSESSVSGANVLTF
TGCGCCAGCAGTGAGTCTAGTGTCTCTGGGGCCAACGTCCTGACTTTC
>TRBV14|TRBD1|-|TRBJ2-7
CASSQRQGVGNEQYF
TGTGCCAGCAGCCAAAGGCAGGGGGTAGGCAATGAGCAGTACTTC
>TRBV12-5|-|-|TRBJ1-1
CATKAIGLNTEAFF
TGTGCTACCAAGGCTATTGGGCTGAACACTGAAGCTTTCTTT
>TRBV27|-|few|TRBJ2-1
CASSPDDGDNEQFF
TGTGCCAGCAGTCCCGACGACGGAGACAATGAGCAGTTCTTC
>TRBV27|-|-|TRBJ2-7
CAGSYAGSGSYEQYF
TGTGCCGGCAGTTATGCAGGAAGTGGGTCCTACGAGCAGTACTTC
>TRBV7-9|-|many|TRBJ1-1
CASSLVFEVNTEAFF
TGTGCCAGCAGCTTAGTGTTCGAGGTCAACACTGAAGCTTTCTTT
>TRBV28|TRBD2|many|TRBJ2-1
CASSLLGLAGRDEQFF
TGTGCCAGCAGTTTATTAGGACTAGCGGGAAGGGATGAGCAGTTCTTC
>TRBV2|-|-|TRBJ2-5
CASSVRIEETQYF
TGTGCCAGCAGTGTACGGATCGAAGAGACCCAGTACTTC
>TRBV4-2|TRBD2|-|TRBJ2-1
CASSRELAGGLREQFF
TGTGCCAGCAGCCGCGAACTAGCGGGAGGACTGCGTGAGCAGTTCTTC
>TRBV28|-|-|TRBJ2-5
CASSFGVRGQETQYF
TGTGCCAGCAGTTTCGGGGTTCGGGGGCAAGAGACCCAGTACTTC
>TRBV12-3/TRBV12-4|-|many|TRBJ1-5
CASSFRGGQPQHF
TGTGCCAGCAGTTTCAGGGGAGGGCAGCCCCAGCATTTT
>TRBV27|TRBD1|-|TRBJ2-7
CAVRQGVYEQYF
TGTGCCGTACGACAGGGGGTATACGAGCAGTACTTC
>TRBV10-3|-|-|TRBJ1-4
CAISGGAGEKLFF
TGTGCCATCTCGGGGGGGGCAGGTGAAAAACTGTTTTTT
>TRBV27|-|many|TRBJ2-3
CASRVRAPDTQYF
TGTGCCAGCCGAGTCCGAGCCCCAGATACGCAGTATTTT
>TRBV12-3/TRBV12-4|-|-|TRBJ2-1
CASREVGEEQFF
TGTGCCAGCAGGGAAGTGGGGGAAGAGCAGTTCTTC
>TRBV6-2/TRBV6-3|-|many|TRBJ2-5
CASSHRSETQYF
TGTGCCAGCAGTCACAGATCGGAGACCCAGTACTTC
>TRBV5-1|-|once|TRBJ2-4
CASSLGASAKNIQYF
TGCGCCAGCAGCCTCGGGGCTAGTGCCAAAAACATTCAGTACTTC
>TRBV7-2|-|-|TRBJ1-2
CASSLARTDFGYTF
TGTGCCAGCAGCTTAGCTCGGACAGACTTTGGCTACACCTTC
>TRBV20-1|-|-|TRBJ1-1
CSASPAGENTEAFF
TGCAGTGCTAGCCCAGCGGGAGAGAACACTGAAGCTTTCTTT
>TRBV28|TRBD1|once|TRBJ2-2
CVSSSTGGTANTGELFF
TGTGTCAGCAGTTCCACAGGGGGCACGGCAAACACCGGGGAGCTGTTTTTT
>TRBV20-1|TRBD2|-|TRBJ2-1
CSAPGLAGSTQQFF
TGCAGTGCTCCGGGACTAGCGGGGTCCACCCAGCAGTTCTTC
>TRBV14|-|-|TRBJ2-7
CASSVGPLTEQYF
TGTGCCAGCAGTGTCGGACCGTTAACGGAGCAGTACTTC